This T cell receptor beta chain was found in a study of blood T cell repertoires in COVID-19. Study-level background: The origin of the acute and convalescent COVID-19 samples was the United States, Italy and Spain.

The trim removed 5 bases at V and 5 bases at J, leaving 16 bases unmatched. CDR3 length: 17 amino acids. The V gene's germline CDR1 is PRHDT and CDR2 FYEKMQ (reference sequence). The method was immunoSEQ multiplex PCR; TCRdb's version includes in-frame clones alone and lacks a portion of them. The sample shows approximately 240,000 clones, roughly four fifths of them seen only once. The source material was PBMCs or T cells enriched from blood (not recorded which). This TCR was recovered from a woman between 40 and 55 years old with acute COVID-19. The V call is TRBV13, the J call TRBJ2-5, with 8 nucleotides matching TRBD1. CDR3 DNA sequence: TGTGCCAGCAGCACCCGGGACAGGACATTGGGTTCCGAGACCCAGTACTTC. Translation: CASSTRDRTLGSETQYF.